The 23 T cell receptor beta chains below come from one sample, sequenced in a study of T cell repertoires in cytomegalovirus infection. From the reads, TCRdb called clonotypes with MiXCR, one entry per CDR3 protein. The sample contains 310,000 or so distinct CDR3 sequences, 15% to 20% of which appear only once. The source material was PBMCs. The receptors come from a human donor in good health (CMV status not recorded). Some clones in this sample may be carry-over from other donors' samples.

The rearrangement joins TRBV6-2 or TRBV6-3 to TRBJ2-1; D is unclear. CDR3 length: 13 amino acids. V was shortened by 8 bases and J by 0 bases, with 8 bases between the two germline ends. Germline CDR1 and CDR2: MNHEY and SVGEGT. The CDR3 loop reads CASRAVSYNEQFF. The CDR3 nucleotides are TGTGCCAGCCGGGCGGTCTCCTACAATGAGCAGTTCTTC.

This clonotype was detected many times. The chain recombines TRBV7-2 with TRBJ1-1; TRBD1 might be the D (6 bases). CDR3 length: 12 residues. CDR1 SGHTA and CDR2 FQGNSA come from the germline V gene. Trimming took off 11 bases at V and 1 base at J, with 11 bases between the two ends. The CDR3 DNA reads TGTGCCGCAAGCAGGGGGAACACTGAAGCTTTCTTT. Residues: CAASRGNTEAFF. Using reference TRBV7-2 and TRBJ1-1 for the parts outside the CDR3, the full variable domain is GAGVSQSPSNKVTEKGKDVELRCDPISGHTALYWYRQSLGQGLEFLIYFQGNSAPDKSGLPSDRFSAERTGGSVSTLTIQRTQQEDSAVYLCAASRGNTEAFFGQGTRLTVV.

CDR3 DNA sequence: TGCAGTGCTAGACCCCGGGCCCGGGCCCCGGGGCAGAACGCTTTCTTT. Translation: CSARPRARAPGQNAFF. The chain couples TRBV20-1 to TRBJ1-1, with D tentatively TRBD1 (5 bases). Germline loops: CDR1 DFQATT, CDR2 SNEGSKA (reference sequence). This CDR3 has 16 residues. V was cut by 2 bases and J by 11 bases, with 27 bases left in between.

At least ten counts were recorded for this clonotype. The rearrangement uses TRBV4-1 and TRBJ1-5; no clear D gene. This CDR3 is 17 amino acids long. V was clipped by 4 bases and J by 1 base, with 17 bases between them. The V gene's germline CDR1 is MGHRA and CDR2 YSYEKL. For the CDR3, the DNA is TGCGCCAGCAGCCCACACGAAAACCTTGCAAGCAATCAGCCCCAGCATTTT. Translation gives CASSPHENLASNQPQHF.

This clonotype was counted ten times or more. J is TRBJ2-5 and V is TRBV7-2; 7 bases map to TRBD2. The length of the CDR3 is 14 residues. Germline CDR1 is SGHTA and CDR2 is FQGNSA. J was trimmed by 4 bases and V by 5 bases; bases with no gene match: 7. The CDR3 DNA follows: TGTGCCAGCAGCGGCGCCGGGGGGTTAGAGACCCAGTACTTC. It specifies CASSGAGGLETQYF. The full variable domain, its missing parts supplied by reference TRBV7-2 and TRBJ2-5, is GAGVSQSPSNKVTEKGKDVELRCDPISGHTALYWYRQSLGQGLEFLIYFQGNSAPDKSGLPSDRFSAERTGGSVSTLTIQRTQQEDSAVYLCASSGAGGLETQYFGPGTRLLVL.

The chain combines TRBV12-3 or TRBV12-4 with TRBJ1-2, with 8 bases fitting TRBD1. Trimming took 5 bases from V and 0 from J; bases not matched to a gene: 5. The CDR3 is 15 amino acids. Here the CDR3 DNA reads TGTGCCAGCAGTCCCGGACAGGGAACTAACTATGGCTACACCTTC. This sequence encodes CASSPGQGTNYGYTF.

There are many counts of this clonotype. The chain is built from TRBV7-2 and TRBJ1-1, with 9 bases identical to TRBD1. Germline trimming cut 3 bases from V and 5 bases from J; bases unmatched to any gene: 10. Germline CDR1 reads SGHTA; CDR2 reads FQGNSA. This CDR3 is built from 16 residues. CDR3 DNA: TGTGCCAGCAGCTTCCCCGGGACAGGGAGTAATACTGAAGCTTTCTTT. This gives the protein CASSFPGTGSNTEAFF.

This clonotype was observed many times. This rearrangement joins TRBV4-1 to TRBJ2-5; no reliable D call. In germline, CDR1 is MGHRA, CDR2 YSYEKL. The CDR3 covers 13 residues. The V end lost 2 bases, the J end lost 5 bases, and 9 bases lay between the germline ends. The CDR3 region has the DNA TGCGCCAGCAGCCAAATCATCGGTGAGACCCAGTACTTC. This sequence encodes CASSQIIGETQYF.

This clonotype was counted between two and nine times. The CDR3 loop is CSARGVGDSPLHF. CDR3 sequence (DNA): TGCAGTGCTAGGGGGGTTGGGGATTCACCCCTCCACTTT. The chain uses TRBV20-1 and TRBJ1-6; TRBD1 might be the D (5 bases). CDR1 is DFQATT, CDR2 SNEGSKA, per germline (reference sequence). V lost 3 bases to trimming and J lost 8 bases, with 11 bases between them. The CDR3 runs 13 residues.

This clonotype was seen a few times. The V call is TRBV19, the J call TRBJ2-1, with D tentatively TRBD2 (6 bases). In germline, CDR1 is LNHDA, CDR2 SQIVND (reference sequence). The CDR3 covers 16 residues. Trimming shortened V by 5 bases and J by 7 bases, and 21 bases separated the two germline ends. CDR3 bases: TGTGCCAGTAGTGACTTCCGGGACTCTAGGGTAAATGAGCAGTTCTTC. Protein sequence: CASSDFRDSRVNEQFF.

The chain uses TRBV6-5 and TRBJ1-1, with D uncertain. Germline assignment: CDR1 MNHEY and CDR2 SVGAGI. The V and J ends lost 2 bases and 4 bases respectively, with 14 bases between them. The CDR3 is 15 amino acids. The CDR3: CASSYLGFLATEAFF. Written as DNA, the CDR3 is TGTGCCAGCAGTTACCTAGGATTTTTGGCCACTGAAGCTTTCTTT.

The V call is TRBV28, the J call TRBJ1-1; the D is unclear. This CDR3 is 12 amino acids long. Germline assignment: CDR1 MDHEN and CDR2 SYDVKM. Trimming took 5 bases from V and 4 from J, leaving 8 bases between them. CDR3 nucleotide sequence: TGTGCCAGCAGTAGACCGAGCACTGAAGCTTTCTTT. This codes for CASSRPSTEAFF. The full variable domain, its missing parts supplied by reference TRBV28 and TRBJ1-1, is DVKVTQSSRYLVKRTGEKVFLECVQDMDHENMFWYRQDPGLGLRLIYFSYDVKMKEKGDIPEGYSVSREKKERFSLILESASTNQTSMYLCASSRPSTEAFFGQGTRLTVV.

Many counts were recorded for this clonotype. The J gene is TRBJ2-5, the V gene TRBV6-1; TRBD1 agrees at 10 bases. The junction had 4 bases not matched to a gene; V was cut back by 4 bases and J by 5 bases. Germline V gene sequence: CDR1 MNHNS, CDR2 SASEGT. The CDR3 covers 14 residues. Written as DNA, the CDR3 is TGTGCCAGCAGTGCCGGGACAGGGGTTGAGACCCAGTACTTC. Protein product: CASSAGTGVETQYF.

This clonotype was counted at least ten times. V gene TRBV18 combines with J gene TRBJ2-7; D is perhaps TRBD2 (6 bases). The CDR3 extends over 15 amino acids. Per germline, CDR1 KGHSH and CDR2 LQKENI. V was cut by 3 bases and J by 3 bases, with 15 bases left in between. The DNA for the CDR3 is TGTGCCAGCTCACCTTACGGGACTTCCCTCTACGAGCAGTACTTC. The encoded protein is CASSPYGTSLYEQYF.

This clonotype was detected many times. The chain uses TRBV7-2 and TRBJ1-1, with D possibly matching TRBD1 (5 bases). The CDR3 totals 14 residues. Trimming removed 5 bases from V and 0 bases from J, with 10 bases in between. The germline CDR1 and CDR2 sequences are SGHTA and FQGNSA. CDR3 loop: CASSPDMLNTEAFF. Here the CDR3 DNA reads TGTGCCAGCAGCCCGGACATGTTGAACACTGAAGCTTTCTTT.

CDR3 amino acids: CASSRHREGKYYGYTF. The CDR3 DNA sequence: TGCGCCAGCAGCCGGCACAGGGAAGGGAAATACTATGGCTACACCTTC. The chain carries TRBV4-1 and TRBJ1-2; perhaps TRBD1 as D (6 bases). Trimming pared 4 bases from V and 3 bases from J, leaving 18 bases between. CDR3 size: 16 residues. CDR1 is MGHRA, CDR2 YSYEKL, per germline.

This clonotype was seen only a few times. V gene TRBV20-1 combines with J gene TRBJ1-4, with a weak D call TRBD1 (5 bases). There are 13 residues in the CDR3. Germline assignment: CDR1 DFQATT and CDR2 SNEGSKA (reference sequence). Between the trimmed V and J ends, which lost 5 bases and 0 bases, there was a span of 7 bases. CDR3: CSARDATNEKLFF. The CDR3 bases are TGCAGTGCTCGGGACGCAACTAATGAAAAACTGTTTTTT.

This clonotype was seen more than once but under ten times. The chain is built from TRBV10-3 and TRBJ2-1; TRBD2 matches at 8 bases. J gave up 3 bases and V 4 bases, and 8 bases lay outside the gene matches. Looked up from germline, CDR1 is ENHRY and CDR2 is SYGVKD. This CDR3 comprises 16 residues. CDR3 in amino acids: CAISVRRGAHYNEQFF. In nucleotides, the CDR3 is TGTGCCATCAGTGTTCGGCGGGGGGCACACTACAATGAGCAGTTCTTC.

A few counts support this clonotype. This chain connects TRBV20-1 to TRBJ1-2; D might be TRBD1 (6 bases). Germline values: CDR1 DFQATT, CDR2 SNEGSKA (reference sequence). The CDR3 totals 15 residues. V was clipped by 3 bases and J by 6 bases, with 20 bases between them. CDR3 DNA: TGCAGTGCTAGGGGGGGGCGAGGGATCGTCGATGGCTACACCTTC. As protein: CSARGGRGIVDGYTF.

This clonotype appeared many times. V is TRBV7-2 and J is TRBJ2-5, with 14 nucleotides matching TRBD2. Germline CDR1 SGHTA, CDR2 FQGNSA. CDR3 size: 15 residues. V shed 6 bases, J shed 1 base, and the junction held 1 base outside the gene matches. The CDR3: CASRGLAGAQETQYF. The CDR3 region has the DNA TGTGCCAGCAGGGGACTAGCGGGGGCCCAAGAGACCCAGTACTTC.

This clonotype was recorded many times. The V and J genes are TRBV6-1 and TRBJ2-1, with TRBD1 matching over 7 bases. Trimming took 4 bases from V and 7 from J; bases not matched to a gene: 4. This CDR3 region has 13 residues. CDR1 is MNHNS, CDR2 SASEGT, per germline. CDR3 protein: CASSVTGLNEQFF. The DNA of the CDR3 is TGTGCCAGCAGTGTGACAGGGCTTAATGAGCAGTTCTTC.

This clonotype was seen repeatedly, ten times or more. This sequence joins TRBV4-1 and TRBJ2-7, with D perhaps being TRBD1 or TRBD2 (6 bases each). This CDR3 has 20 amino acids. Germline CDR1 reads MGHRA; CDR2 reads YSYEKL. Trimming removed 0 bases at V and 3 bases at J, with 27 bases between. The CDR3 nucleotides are TGCGCCAGCAGCCAAGAGGCGGGAAAAACAGGGAGGAACCGAGACTACGAGCAGTACTTC. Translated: CASSQEAGKTGRNRDYEQYF.

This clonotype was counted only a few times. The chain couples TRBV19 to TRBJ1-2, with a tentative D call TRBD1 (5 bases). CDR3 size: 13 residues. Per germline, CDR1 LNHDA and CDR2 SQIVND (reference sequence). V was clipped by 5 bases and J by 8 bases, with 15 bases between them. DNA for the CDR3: TGTGCCAGTAGTCCCCAGGGAGTGTACGGCTACACCTTC. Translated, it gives CASSPQGVYGYTF.